This TCR beta chain was documented in a study of CD8+ T cells in alopecia areata. The study's findings and limits: Mice showed TCR sharing more clearly than patients did, possibly owing to HLA.

Investigators isolated RNA and reverse transcribed it into cDNA to act as the sequencing template. Sequencing used immunoSEQ multiplex PCR; TCRdb keeps in-frame clones, though not all of them. Of 9,000 to 13,000 clones in the sample, 50% to 70% are singletons; the top ten hold approximately 8.1%. Alopecia areata patients gave lesional scalp punch biopsies and peripheral blood samples. As regards this clone: The antigen is not known.

The sequence was obtained from a human donor with alopecia areata. Material: skin, obtained at week 0.

CDR3 amino acids: CASSLKTGDEQYF. CDR3 coding DNA: TGTGCCAGCAGCCTCAAAACGGGGGACGAGCAGTACTTC. The chain joins TRBV7-8 to TRBJ2-7; D may be TRBD2 (6 bases). The germline V gene has CDR1 SGHVS and CDR2 FQNEAQ. This CDR3 spans 13 amino acids. The ends were cut back, 5 bases at V and 5 bases at J, with 13 bases in the middle.